This T cell receptor (beta chain) was captured in a study of PD-L1 blockade in urothelial cancer. In the study overall: Blood analyses occurred 3 weeks (second dose) and 6 weeks post treatment start.

Time point here: pretreatment peripheral blood. Notes on this clone: Antigen unknown.

Assay used: immunoSEQ multiplex PCR; TCRdb lists only in-frame clones, some missing. The table has about 37,000 clones, over 75% seen once. Findings and limits, study-wide: Having blood TCR clonality under the median before treatment predicted better survival.

The CDR3 is 13 amino acids. With 4 bases removed from V and 3 bases from J, the gap between germline ends came to 10 bases. The germline CDR1 and CDR2 sequences are SGDLS and YYNGEE. This sequence originates from a man aged 55 to 70 with urothelial cancer. Sequenced material: PBMCs, taken around atezolizumab (anti-PD-L1) treatment. The chain employs TRBV9 and TRBJ1-1, with a possible D match to TRBD1 (5 bases). For the CDR3, the DNA is TGTGCCAGCAGCCCCTCGGGGGACACTGAAGCTTTCTTT. Translating it yields CASSPSGDTEAFF.